Listed here is a single T cell receptor (beta chain). These data come from a study of Graves' ophthalmopathy and Graves' hyperthyroidism. Study summary: Peripheral blood collection took place at initial diagnosis, before any treatment.

Trimming shortened V by 8 bases and J by 2 bases, and 12 bases separated the two germline ends. The CDR3 loop spans 13 amino acids. Investigators amplified TCR beta CDR3 regions from RNA transcripts. Investigators did first-round RT-PCR with HTBI primers, then second-round multiplex PCR. From the multiplex PCR reads, TCRdb called clonotypes with MiXCR, one entry per CDR3 protein. The sample lists roughly 410,000 distinct CDR3 sequences, over 15% seen once, with approximately 7% in the top ten. Clinicians diagnosed using symptoms, serum thyroxine, TRAb, thyroid ultrasound and orbital computed tomography.

Specimen: peripheral blood. The chain couples TRBV12-3 or TRBV12-4 to TRBJ2-5; TRBD1 or TRBD2 may be the D gene (6 bases each). The sequence was collected from a woman aged 18-29 years with stable Graves' hyperthyroidism. The CDR3 loop reads CASAGTHQETQYF. The CDR3 DNA follows: TGTGCCAGCGCGGGGACACATCAAGAGACCCAGTACTTC.